This T cell receptor (beta chain) emerged from a study of cytomegalovirus exposure and HLA in healthy donors. The overall study: Among the roughly 370 genotyped donors, 65% to 90% were placed in the Caucasian-associated ancestry cluster.

The study's findings and limits: As a later analysis showed, several of the most significant clusters appeared to be linked to common viral pathogens. The authors considered a cluster of highly shared sequence variants likely to be a sequencing artifact. Later analysis indicated greater clonal expansion among HLA-associated TCR beta chains than among equally common other chains.

Looked up from germline, CDR1 is SGHNT and CDR2 is YENEEA. The length of the CDR3 is 15 residues. The V end lost 1 base, the J end lost 2 bases, and 12 bases lay between the germline ends. Amplification used 60 Vbeta primers and 13 Jbeta primers. Assay: immunoSEQ multiplex PCR; the TCRdb copy retains only in-frame clones and omits some. The sample includes under 130,000 clones, around 75% of them seen just once. A note on this clone: Its antigen is not identified.

This clonotype was sampled from a man aged 35-49 years in good health and CMV-seronegative. The gene calls are TRBV11-3 and TRBJ2-7, with D possibly TRBD2 on 5 matching bases. Sequencing used PBMCs. The CDR3 coding sequence is TGTGCCAGCAGCTTAGGGGCTTCTAGCCCCTACGAGCAGTACTTC. Amino acid sequence: CASSLGASSPYEQYF.